This T cell receptor beta chain emerged from a study of read filtering for tumor transcriptome and immune sequencing. Notes on the study in general: Even smaller IR-seq throughput identified most shared clonotypes. Single-read clonotypes: about 81.9% of IR-seq clonotypes (roughly 4% of reads), around three quarters of RNA-seq clonotypes (44.6% of reads).

Molecular barcoded adaptors covering alpha/delta and beta/gamma chains were used on roughly 370 ng RNA. TCRdb reanalysed the reads using MiXCR and keeps one entry per CDR3 protein. The table shows about 130,000 distinct CDR3 sequences, with roughly 13% occurring only once. The V gene lost 0 bases and the J gene lost 7 bases, with 12 bases spanning the gap. The CDR3 spans 15 residues. Germline assignment: CDR1 WNHNN and CDR2 SYGVQD (reference sequence). This clonotype was counted at least ten times. Its target is unknown. The chain combines TRBV10-1 with TRBJ1-4; D ambiguous. The sequencing input was a population of CD138-negative cells sorted from bone marrow. This clonotype originated in a donor aged 40 or over with multiple myeloma. The DNA for the CDR3 is TGCGCCAGCAGTGAGTCGACCAGACGGGGTGAAAAACTGTTTTTT. Amino acid sequence: CASSESTRRGEKLFF.